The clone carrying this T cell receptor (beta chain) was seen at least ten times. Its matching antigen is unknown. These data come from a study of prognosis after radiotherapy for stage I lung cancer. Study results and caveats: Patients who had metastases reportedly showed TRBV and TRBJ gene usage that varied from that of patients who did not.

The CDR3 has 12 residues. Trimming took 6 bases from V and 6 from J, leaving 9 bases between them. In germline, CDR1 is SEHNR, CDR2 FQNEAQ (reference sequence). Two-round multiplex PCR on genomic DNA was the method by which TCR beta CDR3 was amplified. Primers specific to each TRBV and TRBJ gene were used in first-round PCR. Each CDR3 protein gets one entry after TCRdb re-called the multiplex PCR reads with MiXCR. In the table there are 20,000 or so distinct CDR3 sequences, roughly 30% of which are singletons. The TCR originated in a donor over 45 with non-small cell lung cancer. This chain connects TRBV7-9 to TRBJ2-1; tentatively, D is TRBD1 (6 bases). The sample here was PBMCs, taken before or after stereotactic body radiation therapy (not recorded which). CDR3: CASRFRGNEQFF. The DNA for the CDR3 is TGTGCCAGCAGATTCAGGGGCAATGAGCAGTTCTTC.